Shown below are 8 T cell receptor beta chains from a single sample sequenced in a study of chemoradiotherapy in HPV16-positive cancers. The data were produced by immunoSEQ multiplex PCR, yet TCRdb's version contains in-frame clones alone and is incomplete. The sample carries just over 25,000 clones, more than 90% recorded once. Source: blood, taken from a patient who underwent chemoradiotherapy. These receptor sequences come from a human donor with HPV-associated anogenital cancer.

The chain joins TRBV28 to TRBJ1-2; D is undetermined. Per germline, CDR1 MDHEN and CDR2 SYDVKM. This CDR3 contains 12 residues. Trimming removed 7 bases from V and 1 base from J, with 7 bases in between. The CDR3 protein is CASNSVNYGYTF. Here the CDR3 DNA reads TGTGCCAGCAACAGCGTTAACTATGGCTACACCTTC.

The chain carries TRBV7-3 and TRBJ2-2, with D tentatively TRBD1 (5 bases). Per germline, CDR1 SGHTA and CDR2 FQGTGA. This CDR3 has 15 residues. V was trimmed by 4 bases and J by 5 bases, leaving 14 bases between them. CDR3 sequence: CASSSPDTETGELFF. CDR3 sequence (DNA): TGTGCCAGCAGCTCACCGGACACTGAAACCGGGGAGCTGTTTTTT.

The V call is TRBV30, the J call TRBJ2-5; D tentatively reads TRBD1 or TRBD2 (5 bases each). Germline V lookup: CDR1 GTSNPN, CDR2 SVGIG (reference sequence). The CDR3 is made up of 12 amino acids. V shed 5 bases and J shed 8 bases, with 15 bases lying between them. The CDR3 nucleotides read TGTGCCTGGTCCGGGACGGTCGGCACCCAGTACTTC. Its translation is CAWSGTVGTQYF.

The chain joins TRBV2 to TRBJ2-7; TRBD1 matches 10 bases. Germline CDR1 SNHLY, CDR2 FYNNEI. J lost 2 bases, V lost 4 bases, and 2 bases had no gene match. The CDR3 runs 14 residues. In DNA, the CDR3 is TGTGCCAGCAGTGTGGACAGGGGGACCTACGAGCAGTACTTC. It specifies CASSVDRGTYEQYF.

V gene TRBV6-5 combines with J gene TRBJ2-1; a weak D match, TRBD2 (5 bases). The CDR3 is 13 amino acids. V was clipped by 8 bases and J by 5 bases, with 13 bases between them. Germline V gene sequence: CDR1 MNHEY, CDR2 SVGAGI. The chain's CDR3 is CASVGVRNNEQFF. CDR3 nucleotides: TGTGCCAGCGTGGGAGTTAGAAACAATGAGCAGTTCTTC.

The rearrangement joins TRBV11-3 to TRBJ2-7; perhaps TRBD2 as D (6 bases). V shed 8 bases and J shed 1 base, with 18 bases lying between them. The CDR3 extends over 15 amino acids. The V gene's germline CDR1 is SGHNT and CDR2 YENEEA. In DNA, the CDR3 is TGTGCCAGCTCGTTGACGGGCGGAGGGTCCTACGAGCAGTACTTC. The encoded protein is CASSLTGGGSYEQYF. Full variable domain (outside the CDR3, taken from reference TRBV11-3 and TRBJ2-7): EAGVVQSPRYKIIEKKQPVAFWCNPISGHNTLYWYLQNLGQGPELLIRYENEEAVDDSQLPKDRFSAERLKGVDSTLKIQPAELGDSAVYLCASSLTGGGSYEQYFGPGTRLTVT.

This sequence joins TRBV12-2 and TRBJ2-7; the table assigns TRBD2, which was not confirmed against the DNA. TRBV12-2 is listed as a pseudogene. The CDR3 has 15 amino acids. The CDR3 DNA follows: TGTGCAAGTCCCCCCTCCGGGAGAGGCCCCTACGAGCAGTACTTC. Residues: CASPPSGRGPYEQYF.

The chain recombines TRBV27 with TRBJ2-7; D tentatively fits TRBD1 or TRBD2 (5 bases each). Germline CDR1 reads MNHEY; CDR2 reads SMNVEV (reference sequence). The CDR3 totals 13 residues. Deletions cut 8 bases from V and 11 bases from J, with 22 bases between. The CDR3 region is CASGLSGPLGEYF. The DNA for the CDR3 is TGTGCCAGCGGACTTTCCGGGCCCTTAGGGGAGTACTTC.